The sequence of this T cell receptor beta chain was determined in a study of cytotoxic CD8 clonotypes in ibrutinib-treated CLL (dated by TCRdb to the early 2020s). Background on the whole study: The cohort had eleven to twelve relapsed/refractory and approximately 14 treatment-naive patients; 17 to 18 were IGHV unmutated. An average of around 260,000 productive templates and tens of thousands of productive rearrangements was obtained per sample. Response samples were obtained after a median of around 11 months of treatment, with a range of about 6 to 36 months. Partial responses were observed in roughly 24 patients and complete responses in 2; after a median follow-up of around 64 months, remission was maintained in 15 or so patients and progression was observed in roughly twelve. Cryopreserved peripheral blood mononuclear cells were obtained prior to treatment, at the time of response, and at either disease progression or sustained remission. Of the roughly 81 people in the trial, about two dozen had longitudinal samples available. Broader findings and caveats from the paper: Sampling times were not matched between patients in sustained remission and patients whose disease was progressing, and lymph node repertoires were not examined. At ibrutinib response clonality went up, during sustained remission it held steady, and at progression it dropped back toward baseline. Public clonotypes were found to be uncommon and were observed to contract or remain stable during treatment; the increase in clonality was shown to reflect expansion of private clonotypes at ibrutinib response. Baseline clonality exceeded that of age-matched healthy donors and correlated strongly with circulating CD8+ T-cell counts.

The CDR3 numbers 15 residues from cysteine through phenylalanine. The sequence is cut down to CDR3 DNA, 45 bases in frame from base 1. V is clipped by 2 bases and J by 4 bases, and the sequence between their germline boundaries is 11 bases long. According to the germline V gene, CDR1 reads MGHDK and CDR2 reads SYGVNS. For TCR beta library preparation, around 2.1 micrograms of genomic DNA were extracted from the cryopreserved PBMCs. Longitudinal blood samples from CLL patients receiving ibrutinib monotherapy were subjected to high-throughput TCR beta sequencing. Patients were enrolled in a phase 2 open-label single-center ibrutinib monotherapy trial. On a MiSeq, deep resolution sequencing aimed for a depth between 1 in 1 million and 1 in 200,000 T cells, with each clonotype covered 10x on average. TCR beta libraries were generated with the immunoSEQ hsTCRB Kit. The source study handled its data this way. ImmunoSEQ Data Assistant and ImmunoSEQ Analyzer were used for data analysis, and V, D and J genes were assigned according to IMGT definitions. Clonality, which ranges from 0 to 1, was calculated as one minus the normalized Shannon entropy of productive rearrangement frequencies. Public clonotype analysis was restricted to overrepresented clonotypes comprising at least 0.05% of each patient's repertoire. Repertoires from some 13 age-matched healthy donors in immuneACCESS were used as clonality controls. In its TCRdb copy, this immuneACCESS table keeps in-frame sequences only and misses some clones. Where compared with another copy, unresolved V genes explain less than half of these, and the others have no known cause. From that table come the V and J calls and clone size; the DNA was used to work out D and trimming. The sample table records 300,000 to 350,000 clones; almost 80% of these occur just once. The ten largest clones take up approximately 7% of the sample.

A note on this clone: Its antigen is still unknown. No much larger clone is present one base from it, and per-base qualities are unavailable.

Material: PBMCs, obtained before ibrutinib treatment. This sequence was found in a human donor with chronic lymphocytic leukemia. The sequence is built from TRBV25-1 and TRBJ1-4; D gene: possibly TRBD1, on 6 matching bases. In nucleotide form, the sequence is TGTGCCAGCAGTGAACTCCAAGGGGGTAATGAAAAACTGTTTTTT. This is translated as CASSELQGGNEKLFF.